This is a list of T cell receptor beta chains from one sample in a study of blood T cells in healthy people across ages. MiXCR was run by TCRdb on the 5' RACE reads, yielding one entry per CDR3 protein. This table holds hundreds of thousands of distinct CDR3 sequences, approximately 49% found once. The sequenced material came from blood. The origin of the receptors is a woman aged 55-70 years in good health. Each CDR3 is given with its conserved first and last residue. The D gene is left open where the match is weak. The size entry is marked missing in some rows and otherwise reads once, few, many or a size class.

j_gene | abundance | v_gene | d_gene | CDR3aa | CDR3nt
TRBJ2-7 | - | TRBV20-1 | TRBD2 | CSARDPSGAYEQYF | TGCAGTGCTAGAGATCCTAGCGGGGCCTACGAGCAGTACTTC
TRBJ1-2 | many | TRBV25-1 | - | CASSDYSGYYGYTF | TGTGCCAGCAGTGACTATAGCGGTTACTATGGCTACACCTTC
TRBJ2-3 | - | TRBV11-2 | - | CASSLIGAGTDTQYF | TGTGCCAGCAGCCTCATAGGGGCTGGAACAGATACGCAGTATTTT
TRBJ1-2 | - | TRBV7-2 | TRBD1 | CASSFQGGHYGYTF | TGTGCCAGCAGCTTCCAGGGGGGGCACTATGGCTACACCTTC
TRBJ2-6 | - | TRBV29-1 | TRBD1 | CSASDRGYGANVLTF | TGCAGCGCCTCGGACAGGGGGTATGGGGCCAACGTCCTGACTTTC
TRBJ2-7 | - | TRBV29-1 | - | CSVESSSREQYF | TGCAGCGTTGAATCTTCCAGCCGCGAGCAGTACTTC
TRBJ2-1 | - | TRBV7-2 | - | CASSLSGTGGYNEQFF | TGTGCCAGCAGCTTAAGCGGAACCGGCGGGTACAATGAGCAGTTCTTC
TRBJ2-7 | - | TRBV15 | TRBD2 | CATSRDLSSGTTYEQYF | TGTGCCACCAGCAGAGATCTGTCTAGCGGTACAACCTACGAGCAGTACTTC
TRBJ2-4 | few | TRBV9 | TRBD2 | CASSGTSGSTNIQYF | TGTGCCAGCAGCGGGACTAGCGGGAGTACGAACATTCAGTACTTC
TRBJ1-1 | - | TRBV9 | - | CASSVEPGKGTEAFF | TGTGCCAGCAGCGTAGAACCAGGGAAGGGCACTGAAGCTTTCTTT
TRBJ1-2 | - | TRBV27 | TRBD1 | CASSSIRGREPNYGYTF | TGTGCCAGCAGTTCCATCAGGGGGCGGGAGCCTAACTATGGCTACACCTTC
TRBJ2-7 | few | TRBV5-1 | TRBD1 | CASSTTPGQDYEQYF | TGCGCCAGCAGCACCACCCCGGGACAGGACTACGAGCAGTACTTC
TRBJ2-1 | few | TRBV20-1 | TRBD2 | CSAISGRGTYNEQFF | TGCAGTGCTATTAGCGGGAGAGGGACCTACAATGAGCAGTTCTTC
TRBJ2-1 | - | TRBV2 | - | CASSPQGRQFF | TGTGCCAGCAGTCCACAGGGAAGGCAGTTCTTC
TRBJ2-5 | - | TRBV14 | - | CASSQEYGRKTQYF | TGTGCCAGCAGCCAAGAATACGGACGAAAGACCCAGTACTTC
TRBJ1-1 | - | TRBV6-2/TRBV6-3 | - | CASSYETRRNTEAFF | TGTGCCAGCAGTTACGAGACACGGAGGAACACTGAAGCTTTCTTT
TRBJ2-1 | - | TRBV12-5 | TRBD1 | CASVPGQGYNEQFF | TGTGCTAGTGTGCCGGGACAGGGGTACAATGAGCAGTTCTTC
TRBJ2-5 | - | TRBV7-3 | - | CASRGSSSYNEQYF | TGTGCCAGCAGGGGATCGAGCTCCTACAATGAGCAGTACTTC
TRBJ2-1 | - | TRBV20-1 | TRBD2 | CSAREGSGGGQFF | TGCAGTGCTAGAGAGGGTAGCGGGGGGGGGCAGTTCTTC
TRBJ2-1 | - | TRBV4-3 | - | CASSQVLAPGSEQFF | TGCGCCAGCAGCCAAGTATTAGCGCCTGGGAGTGAGCAGTTCTTC
TRBJ2-7 | few | TRBV7-8 | TRBD1 | CASSFRDRGVEQYF | TGTGCCAGCAGCTTCCGGGACAGGGGGGTCGAGCAGTACTTC
TRBJ2-1 | - | TRBV6-5 | - | CASSSLEGGGAYNEQFF | TGTGCCAGCAGTTCGCTAGAGGGAGGGGGGGCCTACAATGAGCAGTTCTTC
TRBJ2-7 | few | TRBV5-1 | TRBD2 | CASSSGSSYNEQYF | TGCGCCAGCAGTAGCGGGAGTTCCTACAATGAGCAGTACTTC
TRBJ2-7 | - | TRBV7-9 | - | CASSPPFSYEQYF | TGTGCCAGCAGCCCACCATTCTCCTACGAGCAGTACTTC
TRBJ1-4 | few | TRBV5-5 | - | CASSLAQTGNNEKLFF | TGTGCCAGCAGCTTGGCGCAGACCGGGAATAATGAAAAACTGTTTTTT
TRBJ2-5 | - | TRBV5-6 | TRBD1 | CVSSLRTGHQETQYF | TGTGTCAGCAGCTTGAGGACAGGGCATCAAGAGACCCAGTACTTC
TRBJ2-2 | few | TRBV20-1 | - | CSARGKSANTGELFF | TGCAGTGCTAGGGGTAAATCCGCGAACACCGGGGAGCTGTTTTTT
TRBJ1-6 | - | TRBV20-1 | TRBD1 | CSALAVGQGESPLHF | TGCAGTGCCCTCGCGGTGGGGCAGGGGGAATCACCCCTCCACTTT
TRBJ1-1 | - | TRBV12-3/TRBV12-4 | TRBD1 | CASSLPETGVETEAFF | TGTGCCAGCAGTTTACCCGAGACAGGGGTTGAGACTGAAGCTTTCTTT
TRBJ2-1 | - | TRBV29-1 | TRBD2 | CSVGLAGGISNNEQFF | TGCAGCGTTGGACTAGCGGGAGGTATTAGCAACAATGAGCAGTTCTTC
TRBJ2-5 | few | TRBV6-1 | TRBD2 | CASSEGLAGGEETQYF | TGTGCCAGCAGTGAAGGACTAGCGGGAGGGGAAGAGACCCAGTACTTC
TRBJ1-2 | - | TRBV4-3 | - | CASSATGTAYGYTF | TGCGCCAGCAGCGCAACCGGGACGGCCTATGGCTACACCTTC